This is a list of T cell receptor beta chains from one sample in a study of monozygotic twins with inflammatory bowel disease. For each CDR3 protein, TCRdb gives one entry from its re-call of the 5' RACE reads, without DNA. The listing records fewer than 550,000 distinct CDR3 sequences. Material: blood. These receptors were taken from a human donor with ulcerative colitis or Crohn's disease, or a healthy co-twin of an affected twin (not recorded which). Both conserved end residues are part of each CDR3.

cdr3_aa cdr3_length j_call v_call
CASRIGNTIYF 11 TRBJ1-3 TRBV25-1
CASKAGVTEQYF 12 TRBJ2-7 TRBV12-3/TRBV12-4
CASSQTLAQQETQYF 15 TRBJ2-5 TRBV23-1
CTSSLTEKLFF 11 TRBJ1-4 TRBV7-2
CASSGTGTTYEQYF 14 TRBJ2-7 TRBV28
CASMTGPTGTEAFF 14 TRBJ1-1 TRBV19
CASSPDNYPFF 11 TRBJ2-1 TRBV7-9
CAISLSGVSYGYTF 14 TRBJ1-2 TRBV11-2
CASSDPGTGSGELFF 15 TRBJ2-2 TRBV19
CASSLGHSYNEQFF 14 TRBJ2-1 TRBV28
CASSLWANTEAFF 13 TRBJ1-1 TRBV12-3/TRBV12-4
CSVVQGAGGYEQYF 14 TRBJ2-7 TRBV29-1
CASSSPTGDEQYF 13 TRBJ2-7 TRBV7-9
CASPNTGAGNTIYF 14 TRBJ1-3 TRBV7-2